These 16 T cell receptor beta chains came from one sample sequenced in a study of cytomegalovirus exposure and HLA in healthy donors. Method: immunoSEQ multiplex PCR; TCRdb's copy keeps in-frame clones and lacks some. Among around 180,000 clones listed, roughly 82% were seen once. Sequences were obtained from PBMCs. These receptors all stem from a man in his late teens or twenties in good health and CMV-seropositive.

J is TRBJ2-7 and V is TRBV25-1; possibly TRBD1 for D (6 bases). V shed 0 bases and J shed 3 bases, with 9 bases lying between them. The CDR3 has 14 amino acids. CDR1 and CDR2 (germline): MGHDK, SYGVNS. CDR3 DNA: TGTGCCAGCAGTGAATATAAAGGGGGCTACGAGCAGTACTTC. Translating gives CASSEYKGGYEQYF.

This clone showed up just a few times. This rearrangement joins TRBV5-6 to TRBJ2-7; a possible D gene is TRBD1 (6 bases). There are 14 residues in the CDR3. Germline V gene sequence: CDR1 SGHDT, CDR2 YYEEEE. Trimming shortened V by 2 bases and J by 11 bases, and 20 bases separated the two germline ends. Written as DNA, the CDR3 is TGTGCCAGCAGCTTCCCACAGGGTGCCAAGGTGGAGTACTTC. This translates into CASSFPQGAKVEYF.

V usage is TRBV2 and J usage is TRBJ2-5; a weak D match, TRBD2 (7 bases). The CDR3 consists of 15 residues. Germline CDR1 and CDR2: SNHLY and FYNNEI. Trimming cost V 5 bases and J 1 base, with 14 bases left between them. In DNA, the CDR3 is TGTGCCAGCAGTTTACAGGGAGGGGTCCAAGAGACCCAGTACTTC. Amino acids: CASSLQGGVQETQYF.

Ten or more counts support this clone. Other DNA variants within this sample encode the same CDR3. The V call is TRBV6-4, the J call TRBJ2-6; 9 positions agree with TRBD2. Germline assignment: CDR1 MRHNA and CDR2 SNTAGT. The CDR3 has 16 amino acids. Trimming took 0 bases from V and 3 from J; bases not matched to a gene: 0. CDR3 residues: CASSDSSGSGANVLTF. CDR3 DNA: TGTGCCAGCAGTGACTCTAGCGGGAGTGGGGCCAACGTCCTGACTTTC.

The chain uses TRBV19 and TRBJ1-2; unclear D gene. The V gene lost 3 bases and the J gene lost 8 bases, with 16 bases spanning the gap. CDR3 length equals 14 residues. CDR1 is LNHDA and CDR2 is SQIVND in the germline V gene (reference sequence). CDR3 coding DNA: TGTGCCAGTAGTATCCTCTTCGAAGGAGGAGGCTACACCTTC. It translates to CASSILFEGGGYTF.

The chain couples TRBV20-1 to TRBJ2-5; D gene unclear. This CDR3 region has 11 residues. CDR1 is DFQATT, CDR2 SNEGSKA, per germline (reference sequence). Trimming shortened V by 3 bases and J by 9 bases, and 11 bases separated the two germline ends. CDR3 DNA: TGCAGTGCTAGCCCGGAGACCGCCCAGTACTTC. Translation gives CSASPETAQYF.

The genes are TRBV7-8 and TRBJ1-1; D not resolved. The CDR3 sequence is 14 residues long. Trimming took 6 bases from V and 5 from J, leaving 16 bases between them. The germline V gene has CDR1 SGHVS and CDR2 FQNEAQ. Here the CDR3 DNA reads TGTGCCAGCAGTCCTCCCCAAAGGCGGACTGAAGCTTTCTTT. Translation: CASSPPQRRTEAFF.

In this sample, this clone turned up once. The genes are TRBV7-2 and TRBJ2-5; no clear D. Per germline, CDR1 SGHTA and CDR2 FQGNSA. The ends were cut back, 1 base at V and 5 bases at J, with 11 bases in the middle. CDR3 length: 14 residues. DNA of the CDR3: TGTGCCAGCAGCTTAGGGCAGAACATTGAGACCCAGTACTTC. It is translated as CASSLGQNIETQYF.

This chain connects TRBV28 to TRBJ2-3; weak D call: TRBD2 (5 bases). Germline loops: CDR1 MDHEN, CDR2 SYDVKM. V was clipped by 5 bases and J by 5 bases, with 5 bases between them. This CDR3 contains 11 residues. In DNA form, the CDR3 reads TGTGCCAGCAGTCGGGGAGATACGCAGTATTTT. Translated, it gives CASSRGDTQYF.

The rearrangement uses TRBV5-1 and TRBJ2-7; 7 nucleotides align to TRBD1. The germline V gene has CDR1 SGHRS and CDR2 YFSETQ. V was pared by 7 bases and J by 3 bases, with 19 bases of the junction left unmatched. The CDR3 sequence is 17 residues long. The DNA for the CDR3 is TGCGCCAGCCGACTCCGTGGGCGAGGACAGGCGGACTACGAGCAGTACTTC. This translates into CASRLRGRGQADYEQYF.

The chain joins TRBV27 to TRBJ2-1; 11 bases fit TRBD2. Losses at the gene ends were 5 bases for V and 5 bases for J; bases not matched to a gene: 8. The CDR3 contains 16 residues. Germline V gene sequence: CDR1 MNHEY, CDR2 SMNVEV (reference sequence). CDR3 region: CASSLRTSGRNNEQFF. The DNA of the CDR3 is TGTGCCAGCAGTCTGCGGACTAGCGGGCGAAACAATGAGCAGTTCTTC.

The chain carries TRBV7-2 and TRBJ2-3; 7 bases fit TRBD1. The germline CDR1 and CDR2 sequences are SGHTA and FQGNSA. V dropped 4 bases and J dropped 0; count of bases not matched to a gene: 7. The CDR3 has 16 residues. The CDR3 region is CASSSQGRRSTDTQYF. The CDR3 DNA reads TGTGCCAGCAGCTCACAGGGGCGAAGGAGCACAGATACGCAGTATTTT.

This chain links TRBV4-1 with TRBJ2-2; perhaps TRBD2 as D (6 bases). V was trimmed by 2 bases and J by 4 bases, leaving 8 bases between them. The CDR3 spans 14 residues. Germline CDR1 is MGHRA and CDR2 is YSYEKL. DNA for the CDR3: TGCGCCAGCAGCCAAAGGGGAGGCACCGGGGAGCTGTTTTTT. It codes for CASSQRGGTGELFF.

V and J are TRBV6-1 and TRBJ1-4; D is unclear. The CDR3 extends over 14 amino acids. Germline V gene lookup returns CDR1 MNHNS and CDR2 SASEGT. V was pared by 10 bases and J by 0 bases, with 12 bases between. The CDR3, as DNA: TGTGCCACGTCCTGGACTGCAACTAATGAAAAACTGTTTTTT. Residues: CATSWTATNEKLFF.

V gene TRBV7-9 combines with J gene TRBJ1-2, with D hard to call. Trimming stripped 4 bases from V and 2 bases from J, with 8 bases between. Germline V CDR1 and CDR2: SEHNR, FQNEAQ (reference sequence). This CDR3 comprises 13 residues. CDR3 sequence: CASSSRENYGYTF. In DNA, the CDR3 is TGTGCCAGCAGCTCCCGGGAAAACTATGGCTACACCTTC.

This chain connects TRBV6-1 to TRBJ2-3, with 8 bases identical to TRBD1. The CDR3 covers 15 residues. V shed 4 bases and J 3 bases; nucleotides not matched to a gene: 6. Germline lookup yields CDR1 MNHNS and CDR2 SASEGT. Here the CDR3 reads CASSAGRGHTDTQYF. The DNA of the CDR3 is TGTGCCAGCAGTGCAGGCAGGGGGCATACAGATACGCAGTATTTT.